The clone carrying this T cell receptor (beta chain) came up a few times. What it binds is unknown. V lost 7 bases and J lost 3, with 15 bases in between. The CDR3 is 14 amino acids. The data stem from a study of T cells in Graves' hyperthyroidism and ophthalmopathy. Amplified TCR beta CDR3 regions came from RNA transcripts. During a first-round RT-PCR of the TCR CDR3, the HTBI primer set was used. TCRdb reprocessed the multiplex PCR reads via MiXCR and lists one record per CDR3 protein. This table has under 350,000 distinct CDR3 sequences, roughly 13% appearing once. For ophthalmopathy patients, the Clinical Activity Score was at least 3 and the NOSPECS grade at least 4; duration was under 3 months. Findings and limits, study-wide: Ophthalmopathy got predicted by the model a median approximately 6 months before its onset. A 13 V-J signature model discriminated ophthalmopathy versus stable hyperthyroidism.

Sequencing used blood. The chain uses TRBV12-3 or TRBV12-4 and TRBJ1-1; the D gene is possibly TRBD1 (6 bases). The sequence was obtained from a woman in her 40s with Graves' ophthalmopathy. CDR3 amino acids: CASNDRYRDTEAFF. The CDR3 region has the DNA TGTGCCAGCAACGACAGGTACAGGGACACTGAAGCTTTCTTT.